This section outlines one T cell receptor (beta chain) sequence together with its context. The data were obtained in a study of blood T cell repertoires in COVID-19. As for the study in general: The samples span acute and convalescent COVID-19 from the United States, Italy and Spain. PBMCs, B-cell-depleted T cells, or T cells provided the cDNA or gDNA that made up the material.

Germline CDR1 reads SGDLS; CDR2 reads YYNGEE. V was clipped by 4 bases and J by 7 bases; unmatched bases: 9. This CDR3 is 15 amino acids long. The protocol was immunoSEQ multiplex PCR, while the TCRdb copy is restricted to in-frame clones and leaves out a portion. The sample shows approximately 260,000 clones, 70% to 85% of them seen only once. Sequencing was carried out using peripheral blood. The clonotype was recovered from a woman aged 40 to 50 with active or convalescent COVID-19. The J gene is TRBJ1-4, the V gene TRBV9, with 8 nucleotides matching TRBD1. In DNA form, the CDR3 reads TGTGCCAGCAGCAGAACCGACAGGGGTAGTGAAAAACTGTTTTTT. It encodes CASSRTDRGSEKLFF. Filled out from reference TRBV9 and TRBJ1-4, the complete variable domain reads DSGVTQTPKHLITATGQRVTLRCSPRSGDLSVYWYQQSLDQGLQFLIQYYNGEERAKGNILERFSAQQFPDLHSELNLSSLELGDSALYFCASSRTDRGSEKLFFGSGTQLSVL.